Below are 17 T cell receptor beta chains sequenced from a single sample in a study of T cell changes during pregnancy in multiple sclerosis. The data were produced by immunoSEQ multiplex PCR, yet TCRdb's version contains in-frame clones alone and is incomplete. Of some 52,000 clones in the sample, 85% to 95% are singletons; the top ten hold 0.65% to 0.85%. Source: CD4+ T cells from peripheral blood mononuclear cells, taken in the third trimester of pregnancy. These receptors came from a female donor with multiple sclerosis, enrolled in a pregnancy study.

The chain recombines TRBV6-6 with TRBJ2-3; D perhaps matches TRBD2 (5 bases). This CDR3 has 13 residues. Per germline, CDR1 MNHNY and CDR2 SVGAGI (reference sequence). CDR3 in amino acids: CANRGAPTDTQYF. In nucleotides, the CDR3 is TGTGCAAATCGGGGAGCTCCCACAGATACGCAGTATTTT.

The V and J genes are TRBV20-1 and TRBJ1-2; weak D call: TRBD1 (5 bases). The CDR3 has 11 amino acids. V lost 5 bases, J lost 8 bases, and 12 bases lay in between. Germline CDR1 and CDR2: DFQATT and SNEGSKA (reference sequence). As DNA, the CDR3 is TGCAGTGCTCCGGGGGGGTTAGGCTACACCTTC. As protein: CSAPGGLGYTF.

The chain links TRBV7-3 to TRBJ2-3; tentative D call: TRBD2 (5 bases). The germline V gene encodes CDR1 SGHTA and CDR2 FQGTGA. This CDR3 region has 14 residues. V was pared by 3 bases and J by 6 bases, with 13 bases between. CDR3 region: CASSLDGGRDTQYF. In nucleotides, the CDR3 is TGTGCCAGCAGCTTGGACGGAGGAAGGGATACGCAGTATTTT.

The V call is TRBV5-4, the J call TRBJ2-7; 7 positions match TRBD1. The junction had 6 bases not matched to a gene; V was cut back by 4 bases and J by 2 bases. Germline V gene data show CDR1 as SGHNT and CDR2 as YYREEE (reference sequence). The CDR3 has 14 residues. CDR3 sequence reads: CASSPDRIAYEQYF. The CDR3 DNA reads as TGTGCCAGCAGCCCGGACAGGATCGCCTACGAGCAGTACTTC.

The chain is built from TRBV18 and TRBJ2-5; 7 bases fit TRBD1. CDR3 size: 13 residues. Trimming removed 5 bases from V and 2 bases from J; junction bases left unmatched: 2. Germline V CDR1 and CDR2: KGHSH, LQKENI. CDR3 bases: TGTGCCAGCTCATCGGACAGGCAAGAGACCCAGTACTTC. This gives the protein CASSSDRQETQYF.

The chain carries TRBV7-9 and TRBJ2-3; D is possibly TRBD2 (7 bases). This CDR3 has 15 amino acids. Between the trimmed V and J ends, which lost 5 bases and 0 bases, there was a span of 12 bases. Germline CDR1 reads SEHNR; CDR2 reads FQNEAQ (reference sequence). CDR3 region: CASSKGGLSTDTQYF. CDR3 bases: TGTGCCAGCAGCAAGGGGGGGCTGAGCACAGATACGCAGTATTTT.

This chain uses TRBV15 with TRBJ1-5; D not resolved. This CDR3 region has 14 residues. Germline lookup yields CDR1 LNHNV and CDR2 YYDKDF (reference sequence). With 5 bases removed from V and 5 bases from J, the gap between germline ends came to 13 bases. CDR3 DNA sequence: TGTGCCACCAGCCCTCTAGGCGTCTATCAGCCCCAGCATTTT. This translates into CATSPLGVYQPQHF.

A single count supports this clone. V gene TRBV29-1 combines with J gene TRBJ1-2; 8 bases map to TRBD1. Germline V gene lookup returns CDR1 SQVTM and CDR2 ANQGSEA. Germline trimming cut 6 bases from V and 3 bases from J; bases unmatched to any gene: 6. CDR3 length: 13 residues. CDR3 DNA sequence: TGCAGCGTCCCTGGGACAGGATACTATGGCTACACCTTC. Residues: CSVPGTGYYGYTF. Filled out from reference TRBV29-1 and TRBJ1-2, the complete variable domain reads SAVISQKPSRDICQRGTSLTIQCQVDSQVTMMFWYRQQPGQSLTLIATANQGSEATYESGFVIDKFPISRPNLTFSTLTVSNMSPEDSSIYLCSVPGTGYYGYTFGSGTRLTVV.

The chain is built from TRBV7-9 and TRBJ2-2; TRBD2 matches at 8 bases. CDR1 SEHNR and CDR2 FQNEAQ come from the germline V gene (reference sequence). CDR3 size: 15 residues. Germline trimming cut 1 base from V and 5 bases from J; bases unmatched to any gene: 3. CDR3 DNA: TGTGCCAGCAGCTTAGGGCAGCGGGGGACCGGGGAGCTGTTTTTT. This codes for CASSLGQRGTGELFF.

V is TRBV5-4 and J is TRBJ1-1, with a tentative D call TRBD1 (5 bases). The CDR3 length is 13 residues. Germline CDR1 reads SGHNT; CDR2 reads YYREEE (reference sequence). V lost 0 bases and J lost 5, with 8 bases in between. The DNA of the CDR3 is TGTGCCAGCAGCTTGGAGCGGGGGACTGAAGCTTTCTTT. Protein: CASSLERGTEAFF. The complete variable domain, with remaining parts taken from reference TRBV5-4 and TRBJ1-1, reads ETGVTQSPTHLIKTRGQQVTLRCSSQSGHNTVSWYQQALGQGPQFIFQYYREEENGRGNFPPRFSGLQFPNYSSELNVNALELDDSALYLCASSLERGTEAFFGQGTRLTVV.

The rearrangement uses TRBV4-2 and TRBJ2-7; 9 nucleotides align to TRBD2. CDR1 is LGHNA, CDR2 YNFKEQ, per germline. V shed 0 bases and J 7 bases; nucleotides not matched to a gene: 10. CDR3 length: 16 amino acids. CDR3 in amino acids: CASSQDGGGGAGEQYF. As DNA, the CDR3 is TGTGCCAGCAGCCAAGATGGTGGCGGGGGGGCTGGTGAGCAGTACTTC.

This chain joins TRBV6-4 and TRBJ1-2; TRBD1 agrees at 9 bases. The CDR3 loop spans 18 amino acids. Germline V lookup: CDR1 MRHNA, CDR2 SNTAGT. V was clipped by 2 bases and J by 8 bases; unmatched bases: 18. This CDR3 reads CASSDHPLWTGAAKGYTF. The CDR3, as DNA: TGTGCCAGCAGTGACCACCCCCTGTGGACAGGGGCCGCGAAGGGCTACACCTTC.

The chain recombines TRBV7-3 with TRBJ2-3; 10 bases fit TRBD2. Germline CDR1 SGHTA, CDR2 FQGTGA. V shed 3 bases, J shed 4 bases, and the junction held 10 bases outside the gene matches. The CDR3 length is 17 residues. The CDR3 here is CASSFMSGGVAADTQYF. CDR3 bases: TGTGCCAGCAGCTTCATGAGCGGGGGGGTAGCTGCAGATACGCAGTATTTT.

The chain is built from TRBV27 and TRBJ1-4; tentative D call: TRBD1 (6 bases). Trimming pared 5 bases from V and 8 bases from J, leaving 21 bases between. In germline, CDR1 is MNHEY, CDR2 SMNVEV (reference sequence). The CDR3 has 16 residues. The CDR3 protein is CASSRLTPGQREKLFF. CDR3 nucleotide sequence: TGTGCCAGCAGTCGCCTAACCCCGGGACAAAGAGAAAAACTGTTTTTT.

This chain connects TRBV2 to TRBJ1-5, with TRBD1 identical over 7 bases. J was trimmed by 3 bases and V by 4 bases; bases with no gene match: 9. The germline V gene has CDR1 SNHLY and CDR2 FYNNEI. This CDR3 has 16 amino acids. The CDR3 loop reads CASSGALDRVNQPQHF. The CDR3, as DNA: TGTGCCAGCAGTGGAGCCCTAGACAGGGTCAATCAGCCCCAGCATTTT.

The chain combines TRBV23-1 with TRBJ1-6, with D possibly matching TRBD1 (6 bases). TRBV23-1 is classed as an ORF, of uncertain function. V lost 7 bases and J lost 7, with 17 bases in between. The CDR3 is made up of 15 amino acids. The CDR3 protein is CASILGGDNNSPLHF. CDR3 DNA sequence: TGCGCCAGCATTCTGGGGGGGGACAACAATTCACCCCTCCACTTT.

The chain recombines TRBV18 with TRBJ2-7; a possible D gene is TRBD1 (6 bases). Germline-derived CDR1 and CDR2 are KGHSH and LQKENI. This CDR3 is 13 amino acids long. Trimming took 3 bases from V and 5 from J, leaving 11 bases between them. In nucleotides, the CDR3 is TGTGCCAGCTCACCCGGACAGAGCCACGAGCAGTACTTC. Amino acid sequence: CASSPGQSHEQYF.